The clone carrying this TCR beta chain was picked up one time. Its antigen is not known. This specimen comes from a study of cytomegalovirus exposure and HLA in healthy donors. The CDR3 totals 13 residues. J gave up 8 bases and V 4 bases, and 6 bases lay outside the gene matches. Per the germline V gene, CDR1 is SGHRS and CDR2 is YFSETQ. Study-wide results and limits: Analyzed later, association rates of TCRs varied across HLA loci, with DRB1 most and HLA-C fewest. Several top significant clusters appeared, in a later analysis, to be linked to common viral pathogens.

PCR used 60 Vbeta primers and 13 Jbeta primers. Only in-frame clones appear in the TCRdb table, and some are missing; sequencing was by immunoSEQ multiplex PCR. Altogether hundreds of thousands of clones are present, 82% being singletons, with the ten largest covering about 6%. The chain employs TRBV5-1 and TRBJ2-1; the match to TRBD1 covers 7 bases. Material for sequencing was PBMCs. The TCR was taken from a man aged 35-49 years in good health and CMV-seropositive. The CDR3 loop reads CASSLTGTDEQFF. For the CDR3, the DNA is TGCGCCAGCAGCCTGACAGGGACCGATGAGCAGTTCTTC.